Below, 11 T cell receptor beta chains from the same sample are listed, as sequenced in a study of blood T cell repertoires in COVID-19. Clones were sequenced by immunoSEQ multiplex PCR, and TCRdb holds only the in-frame ones, with some missing. The sample lists some 80,000 clones, 80% to 85% seen once, with about 3.8% in the top ten. Material for sequencing was peripheral blood. These receptors came from a man aged 45-60 years with acute or convalescent COVID-19.

The chain is built from TRBV27 and TRBJ1-5, with a possible D match to TRBD1 (6 bases). This CDR3 is 14 amino acids long. The germline CDR1 and CDR2 sequences are MNHEY and SMNVEV (reference sequence). Trimming cost V 2 bases and J 4 bases, with 9 bases left between them. The CDR3 coding sequence is TGTGCCAGCAGTTTAGGTGGACAGAATCAGCCCCAGCATTTT. Residues: CASSLGGQNQPQHF.

The chain combines TRBV7-2 with TRBJ1-5, with unresolved D. This CDR3 contains 15 residues. Germline values: CDR1 SGHTA, CDR2 FQGNSA. V dropped 1 base and J dropped 2 bases, with 9 bases sitting between them. CDR3 DNA sequence: TGTGCCAGCAGCTTAGTAAGCACAGGCAATCAGCCCCAGCATTTT. Translating gives CASSLVSTGNQPQHF.

The gene calls are TRBV6-5 and TRBJ1-5, with 9 bases lining up with TRBD1. Germline V gene sequence: CDR1 MNHEY, CDR2 SVGAGI. Germline trimming cut 6 bases from V and 4 bases from J; bases unmatched to any gene: 4. The CDR3 contains 14 residues. CDR3 region: CASRGQGRNQPQHF. The CDR3 region has the DNA TGTGCCAGCAGGGGACAGGGTCGAAATCAGCCCCAGCATTTT.

This clone was observed a few times. The rearrangement joins TRBV6-5 to TRBJ1-2, with 11 bases that match TRBD1. This CDR3 comprises 14 residues. CDR1 is MNHEY and CDR2 is SVGAGI in the germline V gene. The ends lost 6 bases at V and 8 bases at J; junction bases unmatched: 8. DNA for the CDR3: TGTGCCAGCAGAGACGGACAGGGGGCAGGGGGCTACACCTTC. Amino acid sequence: CASRDGQGAGGYTF.

The chain is built from TRBV19 and TRBJ1-1; 7 nucleotides agree with TRBD1. V was pared by 1 base and J by 2 bases, with 1 base of the junction left unmatched. This CDR3 is 14 amino acids long. The V gene's germline CDR1 is LNHDA and CDR2 SQIVND (reference sequence). CDR3 amino acids: CASSIGTGNTEAFF. CDR3 coding DNA: TGTGCCAGTAGTATAGGGACAGGAAACACTGAAGCTTTCTTT.

V is TRBV9 and J is TRBJ1-2; 7 bases agree with TRBD1. The CDR3 loop spans 14 amino acids. CDR1 SGDLS and CDR2 YYNGEE come from the germline V gene. Germline trimming cut 2 bases from V and 5 bases from J; bases unmatched to any gene: 6. CDR3 sequence (DNA): TGTGCCAGCAGCGTGACAGGGTCTCAATATGGCTACACCTTC. Translating it yields CASSVTGSQYGYTF.

The rearrangement joins TRBV7-8 to TRBJ2-6; TRBD1 matches at 8 bases. The germline V gene encodes CDR1 SGHVS and CDR2 FQNEAQ. The trim removed 5 bases at V and 2 bases at J, leaving 14 bases unmatched. This CDR3 contains 19 residues. This CDR3 reads CASSILHSDRVAGANVLTF. The CDR3 DNA sequence: TGTGCCAGCAGCATTCTCCATTCGGACAGGGTGGCTGGGGCCAACGTCCTGACTTTC.

The chain joins TRBV29-1 to TRBJ2-2; a possible D gene is TRBD1 (6 bases). Germline V lookup: CDR1 SQVTM, CDR2 ANQGSEA. This CDR3 has 14 residues. V lost 1 base and J 4 bases, leaving 10 bases between the germline ends. DNA for the CDR3: TGCAGCGTTGAAGGGCAGGGGTTCACCGGGGAGCTGTTTTTT. Amino acid sequence: CSVEGQGFTGELFF.

V is TRBV27 and J is TRBJ2-1, with D possibly matching TRBD1 (5 bases). The V end lost 5 bases, the J end lost 4 bases, and 12 bases lay between the germline ends. Germline V gene sequence: CDR1 MNHEY, CDR2 SMNVEV (reference sequence). The CDR3 consists of 14 residues. The CDR3 reads CASSQTVIYNEQFF. The CDR3 DNA follows: TGTGCCAGCAGTCAGACAGTTATATACAATGAGCAGTTCTTC.

In its sample, this clone was seen once. V gene TRBV6-5 combines with J gene TRBJ1-4, with a weak D call TRBD1 (5 bases). Germline lookup yields CDR1 MNHEY and CDR2 SVGAGI. This CDR3 has 15 amino acids. Trimming left V 6 bases short and J 8 bases short, with 19 bases between. CDR3 protein: CASSGKRGGEEKLFF. The CDR3 nucleotides read TGTGCCAGCAGCGGAAAGCGGGGCGGAGAGGAAAAACTGTTTTTT.

The chain uses TRBV14 and TRBJ2-1; 10 bases agree with TRBD2. CDR3 length: 15 residues. The J segment lost 8 bases and the V segment lost 3 bases, leaving 7 bases of the junction unmatched. Germline V gene data show CDR1 as SGHDN and CDR2 as FVKESK. CDR3 sequence reads: CASSHGTSARDEQFF. The CDR3 nucleotides read TGTGCCAGCAGCCACGGGACTAGCGCGAGGGATGAGCAGTTCTTC.